The following is a T cell receptor beta chain sequence with its context. Its antigen remains unidentified. No per-base quality is available; no much larger clone lies one base away. The record originates from a study of beta chain features in type 1 diabetes (dated by TCRdb to the late 2010s). Regarding the research as a whole: Patients and healthy donors did not differ in mean age, gender distribution, total cell number or subset yield. In the study, recently diagnosed type 1 diabetes patients and matched healthy donors were compared on the TCRB repertoires of their sorted circulating CD4+ T cell subsets. Regulatory and stem cell-like memory subsets were obtained from only 8 patients and about 8 healthy donors, while naive and central memory subsets were obtained from all 30 or so donors. A total of roughly 98,000,000 sorted cells were examined across all samples, and a strong correlation was observed between cell number per subset and RNA yield.

What the study reported, not specific to this receptor: Because the HLA sub-analyses included only small numbers of individuals, any influence of HLA type on TCRB rearrangement was left unresolved. A moderate but significant shortening of TCRB CDR3 length was observed in type 1 diabetes patients in all four CD4+ subsets. Because cDNA was sequenced instead of genomic DNA, highly expressing activated cells could be over-represented, though the groups showed no difference in activation or CD3 levels. Naive, central memory and regulatory TCRB repertoires appeared to be more alike among patients than among healthy donors. At VDJ recombination sites, type 1 diabetes patients had fewer insertions and more deleted nucleotides, which implies abnormalities in thymic rearrangement. PCR might favor shorter templates, but patient and control samples were amplified and corrected together, so any skew would affect both groups equally.

All of the isolated RNA was reverse transcribed with the High Capacity cDNA Reverse Transcription Kit, so expressed TCRB transcripts were sequenced. Deep immunoSEQ sequencing was performed on naive, central memory and regulatory T cell samples, with an average of roughly 3.6 million total reads per sample. Sorted cells were lysed in RLT buffer, and RNA was extracted using DNase-treated RNeasy Micro or Mini kits according to cell number. To prevent cross-contamination, every cell subset was processed on its own, while patient and healthy donor samples were processed together. TCRB sequences were amplified from cDNA with the immunoSEQ multiplex PCR, producing 87-bp fragments spanning the CDR3 region. Amplicons were sequenced on the Illumina HiSeq platform. Concerning the study's data processing: Synthetic template baselines were used to correct PCR bias computationally, reads within Hamming distance 2 were collapsed, and singletons that could not be merged were discarded. Reads were aligned against IMGT to assign V, D and J genes, CDR3 length and insertions or deletions at six rearrangement sites. Within each subset, clonotype counts were normalized to sorted cell number, after which true diversity and Gini coefficients were computed with the tcR R package. The overlap coefficient, calculated on TCRB nucleotide sequences, was used to quantify repertoire sharing. Drawn from immuneACCESS, this table holds only the in-frame rearrangements with V and J called that TCRdb kept. Clones are partly lost; checked studies trace under half to an unresolved V gene and leave the rest unexplained. V and J calls and clone size follow that table, whereas D and trimming were derived from the DNA. The sample table contains hundreds of thousands of clones; only one count was recorded for around 8.5% of them. The ten largest clones take up 1% of the sample.

Each donor gave one peripheral blood draw, approximately 110 mL on average, collected into heparinised tubes. Using a panel that included CD45RO, CCR7, CD25, CD127, CD95 and CD27, naive, central memory, regulatory and stem cell-like memory CD4+ T cells were sorted on a BD FACSAria II. A purity above 95% was achieved for all sorted populations. Right away, PBMCs were isolated by Lymphoprep density gradient centrifugation and were stained directly, with no culture step. To minimize batch effects, samples were stained and sorted in pairs, one healthy donor with one patient per experiment. From the cysteine through the phenylalanine, the CDR3 covers 18 amino acids. Just CDR3 DNA is preserved here, 54 bases in frame from base 1. The junction shows trimming of 3 bases on V and 4 bases on J, and the gene matches do not reach 12 bases of it. CDR1 MDHEN and CDR2 SYDVKM are derived from the germline V gene.

Material: central memory CD4+ T cells from blood. This TCR was sampled from a man younger than 45 with type 1 diabetes. The chain joins TRBV28 to TRBJ2-5, and TRBD2 matches 12 of the central bases. The nucleotides are TGTGCCAGCAGTTTCACTAGCGGGGGGTCCCGGTTCTCAGAGACCCAGTACTTC. The translation is CASSFTSGGSRFSETQYF.